Below, one T cell receptor beta chain is given with its context. The CDR3 is made up of 15 amino acids. Germline lookup yields CDR1 MDHEN and CDR2 SYDVKM. Germline trimming cut 5 bases from V and 5 bases from J; bases unmatched to any gene: 6. Clones were read by immunoSEQ multiplex PCR, and TCRdb kept only the in-frame ones, dropping some. The table includes around 2.5 million clones, 90% to 95% detected once. This sample stems from a study of shared clonotypes between healthy human individuals. The receptor comes from a man aged 18 to 30 in good health. Some clones in this sample may be carry-over from other donors' samples. The sequenced material came from naive CD4+ T cells from PBMCs. The subset was: CD45RA+ positively selected. The rearrangement joins TRBV28 to TRBJ2-2; 9 bases are a match to TRBD1. The CDR3, as DNA: TGTGCCAGCAGTCCCCCGGGACAGGGTACCGGGGAGCTGTTTTTT. It is translated as CASSPPGQGTGELFF.